This T cell receptor beta chain was sequenced during a study of blood T cells in healthy people across ages (dated by TCRdb to between 2014 and 2017). About the full investigation: In model experiments, template switching captured about one uniquely barcoded TCR beta cDNA molecule for every two T cells. Using deep sequencing normalized with unique cDNA molecular identifiers, the study measured how TCR beta repertoire diversity changes with age. Donors were grouped into four age groups: young (average roughly 15 years), middle-aged (about 38), aged (around 56) and long-lived (less than 85). Donors of different ages were randomly distributed across sequencing lanes to avoid experimental bias. The study analyzed two additional independent replicas of 1 million unique cDNA reads from the same blood draw for two donors, one aged 18 to 30 and one aged 80 or older.

For this clonotype: No cognate antigen has been identified for it. Within one base of it there is no much larger clone, and no base qualities were kept.

The junction shows trimming of 7 bases on V and 5 bases on J, and the gene matches do not reach 21 bases of it. The CDR3 sequence holds 18 residues, the cysteine and phenylalanine included. Just the 54-base CDR3 DNA is kept, in frame starting at base 1. Via the germline V gene, CDR1 is MDHEN and CDR2 SYDVKM. Systemically healthy Caucasian individuals from Russia, 39 in total and aged about 6 to 95 years, were included as donors. About 10 milliliters of peripheral blood were collected from each donor into EDTA-treated Vacutainer tubes. Ficoll-Paque density-gradient centrifugation was used to isolate PBMCs, with at least 7 million per sample. Trizol reagent was used to extract total RNA from the PBMCs, yielding at least 6 micrograms per sample. The percentages of naive CD45RAhigh/CD27high T cells were determined by flow cytometry on a PBMC aliquot from every donor. Libraries came from 5' RACE. For sequencing, an Illumina HiSeq 2500 was employed. A second PCR of about 7 to 12 cycles was run with a J-beta primer mix and a sample-barcoded 5' primer. A unique molecular identifier was introduced onto each TCR beta cDNA molecule by a template-switch 5' adaptor carrying 12 random nucleotides. Each sample yielded at least 2.5 million CDR3-containing paired-end reads. First-strand cDNA synthesis was performed from all RNA using the Mint cDNA synthesis kit, with priming by a TRBC-specific oligonucleotide. All cDNA was treated with uracil-DNA glycosylase and then went through a first 18-cycle PCR with the universal primers M1SS and BC2_uni_R. The paper's processing steps were these. For normalization, 1 million high-quality reads, each with a distinct molecular identifier, were randomly selected from each sample. Instead of being binned into consensus sequences, reads that shared molecular identifiers were thrown out. MiTCR, with a Q25 quality threshold and the strictest error-elimination algorithm, was used for CDR3 identification, clonotype clustering and error correction. A nonparametric unseen species model with Euler transformation was used to estimate a lower bound on total TCR beta diversity. TCRdb cleaned the public reads at Q25 with fastp, built clones with MiXCR and kept in-frame beta chains. Rows are combined by CDR3 protein, so each entry shows the most common genes and DNA. These V and J calls derive from TCRdb rather than the authors' analysis. The sample records 1.5 million or so distinct CDR3 sequences, about 40% of which are singletons. 7.9% of the sample is in the top ten clones.

What the study reported, not specific to this receptor: Estimates of total diversity based on one million sequenced T cells were considered lower bounds and underestimates. Donor CMV infection status was unknown, potentially confounding age-related changes in expanded clonotypes. The percentage of naive T cells measured by flow cytometry correlated strongly with observed TCR beta diversity. Bulk unsorted PBMC profiling prevented conclusive comparison of naive and antigen-experienced compartments. As age increased, observed TCR beta diversity per million T cells dropped in a roughly linear way, and a significant reduction was already evident by age 40. Compared with the aged group, more naive CD4+ T cells, fewer expanded clones and increased TCR diversity were shown by the long-lived group, suggesting age selection.

The sequence was obtained from a woman between 18 and 30 years old in good health. The chain joins TRBV28 to TRBJ2-5, with 8 central nucleotides matching TRBD1. The sequenced material came from blood. The DNA reads as follows: TGTGCCAGCAACTACCAGGGGGCCTCGGATGACTGGGGGGAGACCCAGTACTTC. Its coded protein is CASNYQGASDDWGETQYF. Reference TRBV28 and TRBJ2-5 genes cover what lies past the CDR3, so the full variable domain is DVKVTQSSRYLVKRTGEKVFLECVQDMDHENMFWYRQDPGLGLRLIYFSYDVKMKEKGDIPEGYSVSREKKERFSLILESASTNQTSMYLCASNYQGASDDWGETQYFGPGTRLLVL.